This TCR beta chain is from a study of T cells after yellow fever vaccination. This clonotype was recorded a few times. Its specificity is unknown. Germline-derived CDR1 and CDR2 are SGDLS and YYNGEE. The trim removed 2 bases at V and 5 bases at J, leaving 3 bases unmatched. This CDR3 is built from 14 residues. Whole-study findings and limits: Weaker overall, the secondary response nonetheless peaked faster (day 5 versus 15). Contamination of FACS-sorted repertoires by abundant clonotypes from the bulk population could occur. Of the clonotypes, a small share occurred in both CD4 and CD8 compartments.

TCR cDNA was made by 5'RACE template switching, adding a universal primer site and UMIs. TCRdb reprocessed the 5' RACE reads with MiXCR, giving one entry per CDR3 protein. The data show more than 200,000 distinct CDR3 sequences, 3.6% seen once. The rearrangement joins TRBV9 to TRBJ2-3; TRBD2 matches 9 bases. This TCR derives from a man aged 18 to 30 who received the YFV17D yellow fever vaccine. Material: PBMCs, obtained 15 days after the yellow fever booster vaccination. As DNA, the CDR3 is TGTGCCAGCAGCGTCGCGGGGGGGGAAGATACGCAGTATTTT. Its protein product is CASSVAGGEDTQYF.